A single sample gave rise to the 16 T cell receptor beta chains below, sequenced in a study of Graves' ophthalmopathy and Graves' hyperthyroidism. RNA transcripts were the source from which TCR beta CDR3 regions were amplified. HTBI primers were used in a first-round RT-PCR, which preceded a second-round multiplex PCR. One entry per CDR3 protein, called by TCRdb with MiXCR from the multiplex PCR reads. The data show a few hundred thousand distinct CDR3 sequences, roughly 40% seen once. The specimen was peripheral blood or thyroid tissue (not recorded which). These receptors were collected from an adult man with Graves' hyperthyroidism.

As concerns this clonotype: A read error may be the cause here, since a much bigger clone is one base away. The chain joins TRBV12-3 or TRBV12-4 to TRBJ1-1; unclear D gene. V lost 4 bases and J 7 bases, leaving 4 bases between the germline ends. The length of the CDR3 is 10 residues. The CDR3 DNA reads TGTGCCAGCAGTTCGGATGAAGCTTTCTTT. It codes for CASSSDEAFF.

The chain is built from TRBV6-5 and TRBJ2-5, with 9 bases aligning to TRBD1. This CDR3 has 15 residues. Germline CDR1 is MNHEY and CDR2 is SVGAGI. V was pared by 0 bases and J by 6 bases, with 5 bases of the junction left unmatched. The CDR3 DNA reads TGTGCCAGCAGTTACTCGACAGGGGGGGTACAGACCCAGTACTTC. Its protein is CASSYSTGGVQTQYF.

CDR3 in DNA: TGTGCCATCAGCCCCCGTATTTCCAGGACTGAAGCTTTCTTT. The encoded protein is CAISPRISRTEAFF. The chain combines TRBV6-1 with TRBJ1-1; D is unresolved. Trimming took off 10 bases at V and 5 bases at J, with 20 bases between the two ends. Germline loops: CDR1 MNHNS, CDR2 SASEGT. The CDR3 loop spans 14 amino acids.

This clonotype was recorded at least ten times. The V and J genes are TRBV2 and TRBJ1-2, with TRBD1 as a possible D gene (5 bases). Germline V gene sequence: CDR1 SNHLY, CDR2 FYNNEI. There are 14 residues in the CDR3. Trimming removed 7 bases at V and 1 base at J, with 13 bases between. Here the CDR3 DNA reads TGTGCCAGCAAGGGGCTGTATCTTAACTATGGCTACACCTTC. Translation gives CASKGLYLNYGYTF.

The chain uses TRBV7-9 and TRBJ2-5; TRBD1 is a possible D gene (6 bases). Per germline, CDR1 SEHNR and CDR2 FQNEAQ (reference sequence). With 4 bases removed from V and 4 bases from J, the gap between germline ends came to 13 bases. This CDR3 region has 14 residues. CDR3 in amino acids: CASSSLQGRETQYF. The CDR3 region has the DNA TGTGCCAGCAGCTCCCTACAGGGAAGAGAGACCCAGTACTTC.

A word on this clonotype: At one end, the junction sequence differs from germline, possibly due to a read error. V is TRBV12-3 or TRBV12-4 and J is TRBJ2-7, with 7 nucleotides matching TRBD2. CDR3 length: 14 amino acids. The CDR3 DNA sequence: TGTGCCAGCAGTTGGGGGACGGGGGACTACGAGCAGTGCTTC. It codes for CASSWGTGDYEQCF.

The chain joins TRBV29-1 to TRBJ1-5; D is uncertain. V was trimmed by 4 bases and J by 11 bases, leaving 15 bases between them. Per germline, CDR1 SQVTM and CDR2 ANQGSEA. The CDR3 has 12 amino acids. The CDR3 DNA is TGCAGCGTTGGGAGCGGGAGGGAGACCCAGCATTTT. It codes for CSVGSGRETQHF.

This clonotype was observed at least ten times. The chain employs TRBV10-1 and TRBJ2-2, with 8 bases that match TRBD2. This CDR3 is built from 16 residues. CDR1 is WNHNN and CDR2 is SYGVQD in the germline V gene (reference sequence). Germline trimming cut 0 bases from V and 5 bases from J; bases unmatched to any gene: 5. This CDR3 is CASSESRGAWTGELFF. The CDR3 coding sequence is TGCGCCAGCAGTGAGTCGCGGGGGGCCTGGACCGGGGAGCTGTTTTTT.

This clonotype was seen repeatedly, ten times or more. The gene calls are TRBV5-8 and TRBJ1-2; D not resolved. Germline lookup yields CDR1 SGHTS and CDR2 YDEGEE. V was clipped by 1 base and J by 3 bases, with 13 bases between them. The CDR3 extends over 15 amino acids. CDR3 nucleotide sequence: TGTGCCAGCAGCTTGTCATGGACCTCGGACTATGGCTACACCTTC. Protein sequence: CASSLSWTSDYGYTF.

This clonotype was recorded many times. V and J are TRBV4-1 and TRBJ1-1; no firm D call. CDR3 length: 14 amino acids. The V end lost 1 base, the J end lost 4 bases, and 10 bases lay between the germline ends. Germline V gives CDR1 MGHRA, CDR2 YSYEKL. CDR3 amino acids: CASSQVGFSTEAFF. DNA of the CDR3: TGCGCCAGCAGCCAAGTTGGTTTCAGCACTGAAGCTTTCTTT.

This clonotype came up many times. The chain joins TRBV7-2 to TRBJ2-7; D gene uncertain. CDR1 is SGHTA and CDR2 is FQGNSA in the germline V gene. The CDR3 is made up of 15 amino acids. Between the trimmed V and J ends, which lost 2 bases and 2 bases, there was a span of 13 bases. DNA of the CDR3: TGTGCCAGCAGCTTAACACACGGTGGGGCCTACGAGCAGTACTTC. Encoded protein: CASSLTHGGAYEQYF.

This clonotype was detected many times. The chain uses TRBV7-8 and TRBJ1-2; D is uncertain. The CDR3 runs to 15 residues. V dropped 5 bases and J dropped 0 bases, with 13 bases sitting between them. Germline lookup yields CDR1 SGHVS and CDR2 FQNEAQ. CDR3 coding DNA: TGTGCCAGCAGCCCCCGGTTACAAGCTAACTATGGCTACACCTTC. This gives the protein CASSPRLQANYGYTF.

This CDR3 reads CASSEGSPLYNEQFF. In nucleotides, the CDR3 is TGTGCCAGCAGCGAAGGAAGTCCCCTCTACAATGAGCAGTTCTTC. The chain links TRBV14 to TRBJ2-5, with D unresolved. Matching the DNA end better, TRBJ2-1 makes the J call doubtful. CDR3 length equals 15 residues. Looked up from germline, CDR1 is SGHDN and CDR2 is FVKESK.

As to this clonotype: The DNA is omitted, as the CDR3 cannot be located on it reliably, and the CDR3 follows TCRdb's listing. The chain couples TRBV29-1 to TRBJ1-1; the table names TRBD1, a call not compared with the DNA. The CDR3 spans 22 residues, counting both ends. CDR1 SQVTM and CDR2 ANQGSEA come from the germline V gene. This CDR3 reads CSVVRGGVNTEAFFGQGTEAFF.

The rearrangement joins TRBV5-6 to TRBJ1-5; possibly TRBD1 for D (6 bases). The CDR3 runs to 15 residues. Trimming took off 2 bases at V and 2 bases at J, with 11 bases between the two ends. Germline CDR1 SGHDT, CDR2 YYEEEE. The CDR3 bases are TGTGCCAGCAGCTTAGCCAGGGGACGCAATCAGCCCCAGCATTTT. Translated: CASSLARGRNQPQHF.

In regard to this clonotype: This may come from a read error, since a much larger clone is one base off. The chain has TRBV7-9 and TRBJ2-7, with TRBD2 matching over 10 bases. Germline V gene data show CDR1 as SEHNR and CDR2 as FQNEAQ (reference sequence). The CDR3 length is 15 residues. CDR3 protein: CVSSSGGTSVGEQYF. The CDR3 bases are TGTGTCAGCAGCTCGGGCGGGACTAGCGTCGGCGAGCAGTACTTC. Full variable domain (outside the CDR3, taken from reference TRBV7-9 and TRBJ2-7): DTGVSQNPRHKITKRGQNVTFRCDPISEHNRLYWYRQTLGQGPEFLTYFQNEAQLEKSRLLSDRFSAERPKGSFSTLEIQRTEQGDSAMYLCVSSSGGTSVGEQYFGPGTRLTVT.